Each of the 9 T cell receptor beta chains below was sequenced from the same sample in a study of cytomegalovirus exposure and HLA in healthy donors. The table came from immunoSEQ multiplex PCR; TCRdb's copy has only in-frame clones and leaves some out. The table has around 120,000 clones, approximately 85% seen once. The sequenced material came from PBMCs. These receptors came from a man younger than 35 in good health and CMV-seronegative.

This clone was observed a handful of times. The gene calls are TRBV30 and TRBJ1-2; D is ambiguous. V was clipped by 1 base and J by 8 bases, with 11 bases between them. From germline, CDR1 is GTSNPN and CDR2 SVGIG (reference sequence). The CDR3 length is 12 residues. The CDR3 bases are TGTGCCTGGAGTGGAAGGTTCGGGGGCTACACCTTC. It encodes CAWSGRFGGYTF.

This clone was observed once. DNA of the CDR3: TGTGCCAGCAGCCACGGCTCTAGCGGGAAGGAGTCATCCTACGAGCAGTACTTC. It codes for CASSHGSSGKESSYEQYF. The chain uses TRBV7-9 and TRBJ2-7, with TRBD2 matching over 9 bases. V trimming: 5 bases; J trimming: 1 base; junction bases outside the gene matches: 15. Germline CDR1 SEHNR, CDR2 FQNEAQ (reference sequence). The CDR3 sequence is 18 residues long.

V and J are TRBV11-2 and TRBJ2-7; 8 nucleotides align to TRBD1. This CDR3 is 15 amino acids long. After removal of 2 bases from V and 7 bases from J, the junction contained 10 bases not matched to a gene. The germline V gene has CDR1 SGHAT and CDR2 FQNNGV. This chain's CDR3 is CASSLTGTGPGEQYF. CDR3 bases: TGTGCCAGCAGCTTAACAGGGACAGGACCAGGGGAGCAGTACTTC.

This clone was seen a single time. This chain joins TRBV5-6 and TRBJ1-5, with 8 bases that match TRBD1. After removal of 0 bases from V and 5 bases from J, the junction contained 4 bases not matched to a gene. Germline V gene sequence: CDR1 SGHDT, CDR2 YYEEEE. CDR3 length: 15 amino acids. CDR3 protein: CASSLAGGIDQPQHF. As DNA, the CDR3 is TGTGCCAGCAGCTTGGCAGGGGGCATTGATCAGCCCCAGCATTTT.

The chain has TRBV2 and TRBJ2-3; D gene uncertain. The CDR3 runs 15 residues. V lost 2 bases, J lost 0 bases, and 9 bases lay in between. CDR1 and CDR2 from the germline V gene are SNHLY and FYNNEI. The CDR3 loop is CASSESAVSTDTQYF. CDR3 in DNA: TGTGCCAGCAGTGAATCGGCGGTCAGCACAGATACGCAGTATTTT.

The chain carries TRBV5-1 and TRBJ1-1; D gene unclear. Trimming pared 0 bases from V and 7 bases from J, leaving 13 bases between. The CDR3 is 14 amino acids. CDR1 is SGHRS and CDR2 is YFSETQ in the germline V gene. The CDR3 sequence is CASSLGARLSEAFF. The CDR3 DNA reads TGCGCCAGCAGCTTGGGGGCAAGGTTGAGTGAAGCTTTCTTT.

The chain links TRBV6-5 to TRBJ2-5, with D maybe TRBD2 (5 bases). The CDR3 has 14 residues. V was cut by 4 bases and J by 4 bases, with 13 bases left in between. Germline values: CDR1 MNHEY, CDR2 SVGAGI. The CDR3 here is CASSLRSSGETQYF. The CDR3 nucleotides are TGTGCCAGCAGTTTACGGTCAAGCGGAGAGACCCAGTACTTC.

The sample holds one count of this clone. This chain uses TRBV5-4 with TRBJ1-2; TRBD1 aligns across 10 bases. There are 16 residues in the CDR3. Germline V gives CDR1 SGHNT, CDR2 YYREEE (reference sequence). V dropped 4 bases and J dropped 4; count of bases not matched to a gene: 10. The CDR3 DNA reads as TGTGCCAGCAGCCCTCCGACAGGGGGCAATATCTATGGCTACACCTTC. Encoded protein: CASSPPTGGNIYGYTF.

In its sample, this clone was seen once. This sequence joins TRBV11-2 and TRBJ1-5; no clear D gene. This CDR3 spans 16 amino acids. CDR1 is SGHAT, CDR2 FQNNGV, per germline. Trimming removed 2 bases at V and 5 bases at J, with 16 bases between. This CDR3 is CASSLKFRGEDQPQHF. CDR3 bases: TGTGCCAGCAGCTTAAAATTCCGAGGCGAGGATCAGCCCCAGCATTTT.